The 30 T cell receptor beta chains below were found in one sample sequenced in a study of a mutant IDH1 vaccine in newly diagnosed glioma. Their antigen targets remain unknown. Clones were read by immunoSEQ multiplex PCR, and TCRdb kept only the in-frame ones, dropping some. The sample carries around 61,000 clones, 75% recorded once. The time point was: week 47, end of study. A 20-mer mutant IDH1 peptide at 300 ug was injected subcutaneously with topical imiquimod. Source: PBMCs, taken from a glioma patient whose treatment included an IDH1 peptide vaccine. Every receptor here comes from a man aged 45 to 65 with glioma.

The V and J genes are TRBV4-1 and TRBJ2-6, with 9 bases that match TRBD2. Germline lookup yields CDR1 MGHRA and CDR2 YSYEKL. The V segment lost 4 bases and the J segment 0 bases; nucleotides outside the gene matches: 7. The CDR3 spans 18 residues. The CDR3 reads CASSLLAGGTSGANVLTF. The CDR3 region has the DNA TGCGCCAGCAGCCTGCTGGCGGGGGGGACCTCTGGGGCCAACGTCCTGACTTTC.

The chain links TRBV5-1 to TRBJ2-2; 8 bases match TRBD1. CDR3 length: 16 residues. Germline V CDR1 and CDR2: SGHRS, YFSETQ. V shed 1 base and J 6 bases; nucleotides not matched to a gene: 8. The DNA for the CDR3 is TGCGCCAGCAGCTTGTCGACAGGGGCCACCTCCGGGGAGCTGTTTTTT. Amino acids: CASSLSTGATSGELFF.

The J gene is TRBJ2-2, the V gene TRBV19; D may correspond to TRBD1 or TRBD2 (5 bases each). Germline loops: CDR1 LNHDA, CDR2 SQIVND (reference sequence). The V gene lost 1 base and the J gene lost 5 bases, with 11 bases spanning the gap. The CDR3 is made up of 15 amino acids. The CDR3 DNA reads as TGTGCCAGTAGTATAGGGGGACGCCGAACCGGGGAGCTGTTTTTT. Translating gives CASSIGGRRTGELFF.

The rearrangement links TRBV4-3 to TRBJ2-1, with 7 bases lining up with TRBD2. V shed 0 bases and J 9 bases; nucleotides not matched to a gene: 14. The CDR3 totals 17 residues. The germline V gene has CDR1 LGHNA and CDR2 YSLEER. The CDR3 reads CASSQDVRGSPRGEQFF. CDR3 DNA sequence: TGCGCCAGCAGCCAAGATGTGCGGGGGAGCCCGAGGGGTGAGCAGTTCTTC.

The chain links TRBV9 to TRBJ2-2; 8 positions agree with TRBD2. Trimming took 0 bases from V and 0 from J; bases not matched to a gene: 16. Germline values: CDR1 SGDLS, CDR2 YYNGEE. This CDR3 has 21 residues. DNA for the CDR3: TGTGCCAGCAGCGTAGCCACCAGAACCATAGGACTAGCAACGAACACCGGGGAGCTGTTTTTT. Its protein product is CASSVATRTIGLATNTGELFF.

The rearrangement uses TRBV6-5 and TRBJ1-3; TRBD1 is a possible D gene (6 bases). From germline, CDR1 is MNHEY and CDR2 SVGAGI. V was trimmed by 7 bases and J by 4 bases, leaving 14 bases between them. This CDR3 spans 14 amino acids. CDR3 nucleotide sequence: TGTGCCAGCAAGAGGGGGGCCGCGGGAAACACCATATATTTT. Amino acids: CASKRGAAGNTIYF.

The J gene is TRBJ1-5, the V gene TRBV30; D is perhaps TRBD1 (5 bases). Trimming took 1 base from V and 3 from J, leaving 13 bases between them. The CDR3 loop spans 15 amino acids. CDR1 and CDR2 from the germline V gene are GTSNPN and SVGIG (reference sequence). CDR3 DNA: TGTGCCTGGAGTGGAGGACAAAGTTTCAATCAGCCCCAGCATTTT. Translated, it gives CAWSGGQSFNQPQHF.

The gene calls are TRBV10-1 and TRBJ2-1, with TRBD1 matching over 9 bases. Per the germline V gene, CDR1 is WNHNN and CDR2 is SYGVQD (reference sequence). This CDR3 spans 18 amino acids. The V segment lost 3 bases and the J segment 0 bases; nucleotides outside the gene matches: 9. The CDR3 loop is CASSDYGQGMGSYNEQFF. The CDR3 DNA reads TGCGCCAGCAGTGATTACGGACAGGGGATGGGCTCCTACAATGAGCAGTTCTTC.

This sequence joins TRBV10-3 and TRBJ2-7, with TRBD1 identical over 9 bases. Germline V gene lookup returns CDR1 ENHRY and CDR2 SYGVKD. Losses at the gene ends were 4 bases for V and 4 bases for J; bases not matched to a gene: 11. This CDR3 has 16 residues. The CDR3 DNA reads as TGTGCCATCAGTGGAGGAGGGGGACAGGGAAAATACGAGCAGTACTTC. This encodes CAISGGGGQGKYEQYF.

V is TRBV6-1 and J is TRBJ2-7; no clear D. The germline V gene has CDR1 MNHNS and CDR2 SASEGT. The V gene lost 6 bases and the J gene lost 2 bases, with 17 bases spanning the gap. This CDR3 spans 15 amino acids. CDR3 nucleotides: TGTGCCAGCAGGACGAGGAAGGAGACAACCTACGAGCAGTACTTC. This sequence encodes CASRTRKETTYEQYF.

This chain connects TRBV5-4 to TRBJ2-5; TRBD1 might be the D (5 bases). Germline CDR1 and CDR2: SGHNT and YYREEE (reference sequence). Trimming took off 2 bases at V and 2 bases at J, with 13 bases between the two ends. The CDR3 runs 15 residues. CDR3 nucleotides: TGTGCCAGCAGCTTTCGTGTATCAGGGCAAGAGACCCAGTACTTC. It translates to CASSFRVSGQETQYF.

The gene calls are TRBV5-5 and TRBJ1-1; D is unresolved. The CDR3 loop spans 14 amino acids. V was trimmed by 2 bases and J by 0 bases, leaving 8 bases between them. CDR1 and CDR2 from the germline V gene are SGHKS and YYEKEE (reference sequence). The CDR3 region has the DNA TGTGCCAGCAGCTTCGGACTCATGAACACTGAAGCTTTCTTT. Its protein is CASSFGLMNTEAFF.

CDR3 sequence (DNA): TGTGCCAGCAGCCAGGAAGCCTCTGAAGCTTTCTTT. Its translation is CASSQEASEAFF. This chain joins TRBV6-6 and TRBJ1-1; D is undetermined. The CDR3 runs 12 residues. The ends were cut back, 6 bases at V and 6 bases at J, with 11 bases in the middle. Germline CDR1 is MNHNY and CDR2 is SVGAGI (reference sequence).

This clone is a singleton in its sample. The V and J genes are TRBV4-1 and TRBJ1-1; no clear D gene. The CDR3 sequence is 17 residues long. Germline CDR1 and CDR2: MGHRA and YSYEKL. Trimming shortened V by 0 bases and J by 0 bases, and 14 bases separated the two germline ends. This CDR3 is CASSQDSGVFMNTEAFF. DNA of the CDR3: TGCGCCAGCAGCCAAGATAGCGGGGTATTCATGAACACTGAAGCTTTCTTT.

V gene TRBV5-6 combines with J gene TRBJ2-3; D not certain. Germline CDR1 is SGHDT and CDR2 is YYEEEE. V gave up 1 base and J gave up 0 bases, with 9 bases separating them. The CDR3 extends over 15 amino acids. CDR3: CASSLFASSTDTQYF. The CDR3 DNA reads as TGTGCCAGCAGCTTGTTCGCCTCTAGCACAGATACGCAGTATTTT.

This sequence joins TRBV4-1 and TRBJ1-1; maybe TRBD1 (5 bases). The CDR3 contains 15 residues. Trimming removed 1 base at V and 0 bases at J, with 9 bases between. Germline V gene data show CDR1 as MGHRA and CDR2 as YSYEKL. CDR3 DNA sequence: TGCGCCAGCAGCCAAGGGCAGGGCCTGAACACTGAAGCTTTCTTT. Amino acids: CASSQGQGLNTEAFF.

The chain employs TRBV14 and TRBJ2-7, with D possibly TRBD1 on 6 matching bases. The germline V gene encodes CDR1 SGHDN and CDR2 FVKESK. The CDR3 contains 15 residues. Trimming removed 1 base at V and 3 bases at J, with 13 bases between. Here the CDR3 reads CASSQGGVRGYEQYF. CDR3 bases: TGTGCCAGCAGCCAAGGTGGGGTCAGGGGCTACGAGCAGTACTTC.

The chain recombines TRBV7-9 with TRBJ1-2; D is perhaps TRBD1 (5 bases). CDR3 size: 15 residues. Trimming took 5 bases from V and 4 from J, leaving 17 bases between them. Germline V CDR1 and CDR2: SEHNR, FQNEAQ (reference sequence). The CDR3 nucleotides are TGTGCCAGCAGCCAAGCGGGGACTTTCTCCTATGGCTACACCTTC. This gives the protein CASSQAGTFSYGYTF. The entire variable domain, with the rest obtained from reference TRBV7-9 and TRBJ1-2, is as follows: DTGVSQNPRHKITKRGQNVTFRCDPISEHNRLYWYRQTLGQGPEFLTYFQNEAQLEKSRLLSDRFSAERPKGSFSTLEIQRTEQGDSAMYLCASSQAGTFSYGYTFGSGTRLTVV.

The chain employs TRBV6-6 and TRBJ1-5; D gene ambiguous. Trimming left V 0 bases short and J 4 bases short, with 10 bases between. This CDR3 region has 15 residues. The germline V gene has CDR1 MNHNY and CDR2 SVGAGI (reference sequence). The CDR3 sequence is CASSYSRRENQPQHF. CDR3 DNA: TGTGCCAGCAGTTACTCGCGGAGGGAAAATCAGCCCCAGCATTTT.

The V gene is TRBV7-2, the J gene TRBJ1-1; 10 bases match TRBD1. The CDR3 sequence is 14 residues long. The junction had 4 bases not matched to a gene; V was cut back by 3 bases and J by 6 bases. Germline-derived CDR1 and CDR2 are SGHTA and FQGNSA. The CDR3 DNA follows: TGTGCCAGCAGCTTCGGAGGACAGGGGGCTGAAGCTTTCTTT. Translated: CASSFGGQGAEAFF.

The genes are TRBV5-1 and TRBJ2-7, with D possibly being TRBD1 (5 bases). Trimming stripped 0 bases from V and 0 bases from J, with 10 bases between. This CDR3 is 15 amino acids long. Germline loops: CDR1 SGHRS, CDR2 YFSETQ. This chain's CDR3 is CASSLGQTSSYEQYF. The CDR3 DNA reads as TGCGCCAGCAGCTTGGGACAGACGAGCTCCTACGAGCAGTACTTC.

Here the CDR3 reads CATLETAAYNSPLHF. The CDR3 DNA reads as TGTGCCACCCTAGAGACAGCCGCTTATAATTCACCCCTCCACTTT. This rearrangement joins TRBV2 to TRBJ1-6; perhaps TRBD1 as D (5 bases). This CDR3 comprises 15 residues. Deletions cut 10 bases from V and 4 bases from J, with 17 bases between. Germline values: CDR1 SNHLY, CDR2 FYNNEI.

The V and J genes are TRBV6-6 and TRBJ2-5; TRBD1 is a possible D gene (6 bases). The CDR3 runs 14 residues. Trimming cost V 7 bases and J 5 bases, with 17 bases left between them. CDR1 and CDR2 from the germline V gene are MNHNY and SVGAGI (reference sequence). As DNA, the CDR3 is TGTGCCAGCACCCAGGGGAGCGCATACGAGACCCAGTACTTC. Its translation: CASTQGSAYETQYF.

The chain carries TRBV7-2 and TRBJ1-3, with 8 bases lining up with TRBD1. The CDR3 is 14 residues long. Germline CDR1 reads SGHTA; CDR2 reads FQGNSA. With 6 bases clipped from V and 4 bases from J, the junction kept 5 bases outside the gene matches. The CDR3 loop is CASRPGGAGNTIYF. In DNA form, the CDR3 reads TGTGCCAGCAGGCCAGGGGGCGCCGGAAACACCATATATTTT.

To note about this clone: One junction end does not reproduce the germline sequence, and a read error may be involved. This chain connects TRBV7-9 to TRBJ2-7; 7 positions match TRBD2. This CDR3 spans 13 amino acids. Per the germline V gene, CDR1 is SEHNR and CDR2 is FQNEAQ (reference sequence). The CDR3 nucleotides read TGTGCCAGCAGCTCCCCCGGGGAGGGACGGCCGGACTTC. Its protein product is CASSSPGEGRPDF.

This chain connects TRBV5-1 to TRBJ2-2, with 7 bases fitting TRBD1. V lost 4 bases, J lost 1 base, and 7 bases stayed unmatched. Germline V gives CDR1 SGHRS, CDR2 YFSETQ. The CDR3 is 16 residues long. The CDR3 DNA is TGCGCCAGCAGCCAATTAAGGACAGGGAACACCGGGGAGCTGTTTTTT. This translates into CASSQLRTGNTGELFF.

The chain is built from TRBV5-1 and TRBJ2-3, with 9 bases identical to TRBD1. The V gene end was trimmed by 4 bases and the J gene end by 5 bases; junction bases not matched to a gene: 8. The germline V gene has CDR1 SGHRS and CDR2 YFSETQ. The CDR3 runs to 15 residues. The CDR3 sequence: CASSLLGQGKDTQYF. The CDR3 nucleotides read TGCGCCAGCAGCCTTCTCGGACAGGGGAAAGATACGCAGTATTTT.

The V gene is TRBV5-1, the J gene TRBJ2-3, with D possibly matching TRBD2 (5 bases). Germline CDR1 SGHRS, CDR2 YFSETQ. V dropped 0 bases and J dropped 0 bases, with 8 bases sitting between them. The length of the CDR3 is 15 residues. The CDR3 DNA follows: TGCGCCAGCAGCTTGGCGGGAAAAAGCACAGATACGCAGTATTTT. Protein product: CASSLAGKSTDTQYF.

This chain connects TRBV18 to TRBJ1-1; no firm D call. The ends were cut back, 5 bases at V and 1 base at J, with 11 bases in the middle. CDR3 length equals 14 residues. Germline V gene lookup returns CDR1 KGHSH and CDR2 LQKENI. Written as DNA, the CDR3 is TGTGCCAGCTCATTGCCCCGGAGGAACACTGAAGCTTTCTTT. This translates into CASSLPRRNTEAFF.

The CDR3 sequence: CASSSSPGSADYEQYF. The CDR3 DNA sequence: TGTGCCAGCAGCTCCTCCCCGGGCAGCGCCGACTACGAGCAGTACTTC. This chain links TRBV9 with TRBJ2-7; D call uncertain. The length of the CDR3 is 16 residues. Germline values: CDR1 SGDLS, CDR2 YYNGEE. Trimming took off 4 bases at V and 3 bases at J, with 20 bases between the two ends. Drawing the rest from reference TRBV9 and TRBJ2-7, the complete variable domain is DSGVTQTPKHLITATGQRVTLRCSPRSGDLSVYWYQQSLDQGLQFLIQYYNGEERAKGNILERFSAQQFPDLHSELNLSSLELGDSALYFCASSSSPGSADYEQYFGPGTRLTVT.